This note documents a single TCR beta chain sequence. TCRdb keeps only in-frame clones here, not all; method: immunoSEQ multiplex PCR. The sample records about 310,000 clones, about 90% being singletons. The data originate from a study of blood T cell repertoires in COVID-19. Overall study context: COVID-19 samples collected from the United States, Italy and Spain covered acute and convalescent phases. PBMCs, B-cell-depleted T cells, or T cells provided the cDNA or gDNA that made up the material.

Germline V gene data show CDR1 as LNHDA and CDR2 as SQIVND (reference sequence). Deletions cut 6 bases from V and 0 bases from J, with 19 bases between. The CDR3 covers 17 residues. The V gene is TRBV19, the J gene TRBJ2-3; D might be TRBD1 (7 bases). Sequencing was carried out using PBMCs or T cells enriched from blood (not recorded which). This TCR was recovered from a woman aged 25 to 39 who had recovered from COVID-19. CDR3 protein: CASRNRGGERSTDTQYF. The CDR3 DNA reads TGTGCCAGTAGGAACAGGGGCGGGGAGCGGAGCACAGATACGCAGTATTTT.